The clone carrying this T cell receptor (beta chain) was seen once. This sample was taken from a study of shared clonotypes between healthy human individuals. Investigators spread the genomic DNA of each subset evenly over several immunoSEQ plates. Clones were sequenced by immunoSEQ multiplex PCR, and TCRdb holds only the in-frame ones, with some missing. This table holds under 1,900,000 clones, around 98.5% found once. Memory CD4+ cells were the fraction left after CD45RA+ naive selection. The V gene's germline CDR1 is LNHDA and CDR2 SQIVND (reference sequence). The CDR3 contains 14 residues. Deletions cut 5 bases from V and 2 bases from J, with 12 bases between.

The sequence was collected from a man aged 25-45 years in good health. Sequences were obtained from naive CD4+ T cells sorted from blood. This sample's subset: CD45RA+ positively selected. This sequence joins TRBV19 and TRBJ1-2; D is unresolved. CDR3 in DNA: TGTGCCAGTAGTCCATCGACCGAGAACTATGGCTACACCTTC. It yields the protein CASSPSTENYGYTF.